The TCR beta chain described here comes from a study of radiotherapy plus CTLA-4 blockade in lung cancer. The ends lost 5 bases at V and 4 bases at J; junction bases unmatched: 3. Germline assignment: CDR1 MNHEY and CDR2 SMNVEV (reference sequence). The CDR3 length is 13 residues. Measured with immunoSEQ multiplex PCR; TCRdb has only the in-frame clones, and not every one. This sample has 65,000 to 95,000 clones, with roughly 91% found just once. On this clone: The antigen is unknown.

CTLA-4 blockade with ipilimumab, together with focal radiation, was given to patients with chemo-refractory metastatic non-small-cell lung cancer. Broader study findings: Expansion of tumor-derived TCR clones was observed in blood after radiotherapy plus ipilimumab.

The chain couples TRBV27 to TRBJ1-2; 8 bases map to TRBD1. The TCR originated in a human donor with non-small cell lung cancer that progressed on radiotherapy plus ipilimumab. This sample comprised peripheral blood, obtained from a patient treated with radiotherapy plus ipilimumab. DNA for the CDR3: TGTGCCAGCAGTGTTACAGGGGGCTATGGCTACACCTTC. Its translation: CASSVTGGYGYTF.